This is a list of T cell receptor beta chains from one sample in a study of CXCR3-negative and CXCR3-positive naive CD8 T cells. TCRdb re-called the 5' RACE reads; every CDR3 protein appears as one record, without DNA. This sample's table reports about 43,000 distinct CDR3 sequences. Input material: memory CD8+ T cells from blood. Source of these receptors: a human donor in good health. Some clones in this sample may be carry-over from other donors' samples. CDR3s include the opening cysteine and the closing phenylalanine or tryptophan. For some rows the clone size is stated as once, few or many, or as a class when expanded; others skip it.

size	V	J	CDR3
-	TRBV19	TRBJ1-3	CASSMVLSNSGNTIYF
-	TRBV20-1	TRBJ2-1	CSAVRDLDNEQFF
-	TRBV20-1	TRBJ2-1	CSARGLAEFLQFF
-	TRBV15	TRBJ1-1	CATSRVSGTEAFF
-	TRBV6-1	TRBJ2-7	CASSPETGTSYEQYF
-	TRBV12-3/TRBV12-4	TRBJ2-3	CASTSDSFRQYF
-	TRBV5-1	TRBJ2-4	CASKVGTALNIQYF
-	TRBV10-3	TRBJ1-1	CAFSEKENTEAFF
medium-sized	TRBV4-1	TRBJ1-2	CASSQEPGQVHGYTF
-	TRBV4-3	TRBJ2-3	CASSQELAGGPDTQYF
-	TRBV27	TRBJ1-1	CTSSLSTAKRERAFF
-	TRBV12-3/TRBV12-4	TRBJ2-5	CASSSTRFKETQYF
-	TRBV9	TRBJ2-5	CASSVSTSGGKLQETQYF
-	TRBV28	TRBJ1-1	CASSLSPATEAFF
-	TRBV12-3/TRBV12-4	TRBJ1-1	CASSFQKNTEAFF
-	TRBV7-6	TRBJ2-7	CASSPRRGTTYEQYF
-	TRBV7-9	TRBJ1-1	CASSLLPEAFF
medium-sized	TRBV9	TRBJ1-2	CASSMLTGKYDYTF
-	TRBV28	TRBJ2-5	CASSLSGSQETQYF
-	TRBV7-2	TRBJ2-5	CASSLVGSQETQYF
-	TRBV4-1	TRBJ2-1	CASSRDRGGEQFF
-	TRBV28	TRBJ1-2	CASSSSTYGYTF
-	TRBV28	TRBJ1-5	CASSFPGTENQPQHF
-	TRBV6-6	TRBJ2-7	CASSYALPYLFSYEQYF
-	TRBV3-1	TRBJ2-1	CASSQGGRSYNEQFF
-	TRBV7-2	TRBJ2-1	CASSLGGGANEQFF
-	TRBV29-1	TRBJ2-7	CSVALGQGYYEQYF
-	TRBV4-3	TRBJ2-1	CASSQEWGSGGNEQFF
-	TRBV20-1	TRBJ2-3	CSARAGPLYTDTQYF
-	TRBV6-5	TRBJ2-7	CASSYARGESVFYEQYF
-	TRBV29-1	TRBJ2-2	CSVEGQAGTGELFF
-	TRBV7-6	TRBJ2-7	CASSLGTGGNGNYEQYF